These 25 T cell receptor beta chains share one sample of origin, sequenced in a study of molecular identifiers for immune sequencing clone quantification. TCRdb re-derived calls from the PCR reads in MiXCR, one entry per CDR3 protein. The sample holds nearly 650,000 distinct CDR3 sequences, 25% seen once. Specimen: naive CD8+ T cells from blood, with Jurkat cell RNA spiked in. The subset is: FACS-sorted CD8+CD4-CCR7+CD45RA+ naive T cells. The receptors were sampled from a human donor in good health. Some libraries in this study had Jurkat cell RNA spiked in.

This clonotype was seen many times. This chain uses TRBV5-6 with TRBJ2-3; the D gene is possibly TRBD1 (6 bases). The CDR3 sequence is 14 residues long. The germline V and J ends were trimmed by 0 bases and 10 bases, with 15 bases remaining between them. The germline CDR1 and CDR2 sequences are SGHDT and YYEEEE. This chain's CDR3 is CASSLVSGGQPQYF. Written as DNA, the CDR3 is TGTGCCAGCAGCTTGGTATCAGGAGGACAGCCGCAGTATTTT.

This clonotype was seen ten or more times. This rearrangement joins TRBV5-1 to TRBJ2-7; 7 nucleotides match TRBD1. V was pared by 3 bases and J by 5 bases, with 11 bases of the junction left unmatched. This CDR3 is 15 amino acids long. Germline CDR1 and CDR2: SGHRS and YFSETQ. The CDR3 DNA reads TGCGCCAGCAGCTCGACCTATGGGACAGTTAACGAGCAGTACTTC. Its translation: CASSSTYGTVNEQYF.

This clonotype showed up just a few times. The chain has TRBV6-2 or TRBV6-3 and TRBJ2-7; D possibly matches TRBD1 or TRBD2 (6 bases each). This CDR3 contains 13 residues. Trimming cost V 8 bases and J 5 bases, with 16 bases left between them. In germline, CDR1 is MNHEY, CDR2 SVGEGT. The CDR3, as DNA: TGTGCCAGCTCAGTTGGGGGGCTCAACGAGCAGTACTTC. Translating gives CASSVGGLNEQYF.

This clonotype has more than one count but fewer than ten. The chain combines TRBV19 with TRBJ2-5, with 12 bases fitting TRBD2. The CDR3 runs to 16 residues. Unmatched junction bases numbered 6, after V lost 2 bases and J lost 5 bases. CDR1 is LNHDA and CDR2 is SQIVND in the germline V gene (reference sequence). The CDR3 nucleotides read TGTGCCAGTAGTATAACTAGCGGGGGGTTCCTGGAGACCCAGTACTTC. This encodes CASSITSGGFLETQYF.

The chain has TRBV27 and TRBJ1-2, with unresolved D. The CDR3 has 15 amino acids. Trimming stripped 2 bases from V and 0 bases from J, with 10 bases between. Germline-derived CDR1 and CDR2 are MNHEY and SMNVEV (reference sequence). The CDR3 DNA is TGTGCCAGCAGTTTACGGGCTGACTCTAACTATGGCTACACCTTC. Its translation: CASSLRADSNYGYTF.

A few counts support this clonotype. The chain combines TRBV5-1 with TRBJ2-1; 14 bases are a match to TRBD2. The CDR3 sequence is 17 residues long. V was clipped by 4 bases and J by 0 bases; unmatched bases: 3. Germline CDR1 is SGHRS and CDR2 is YFSETQ. The CDR3 DNA follows: TGCGCCAGCAGCCCGGGACTAGCGGGAGACTCCTACAATGAGCAGTTCTTC. Residues: CASSPGLAGDSYNEQFF.

A few counts support this clonotype. V gene TRBV14 combines with J gene TRBJ2-5; D gene uncertain. From germline, CDR1 is SGHDN and CDR2 FVKESK. Trimming cost V 7 bases and J 7 bases, with 4 bases left between them. The CDR3 is 9 residues long. The CDR3 protein is CASIPTQYF. The CDR3 nucleotides are TGTGCCAGCATTCCGACCCAGTACTTC.

The chain couples TRBV12-3 or TRBV12-4 to TRBJ2-1, with TRBD2 matching 9 bases. V lost 4 bases and J lost 7; bases outside the gene matches: 8. This CDR3 spans 15 amino acids. Here the CDR3 DNA reads TGTGCCAGCAGTTCGGCGGGGGGGCTGGGAAATGAGCAGTTCTTC. The encoded protein is CASSSAGGLGNEQFF.

This clonotype was seen repeatedly, ten times or more. The V gene is TRBV6-5, the J gene TRBJ1-1; D ambiguous. Germline V gene sequence: CDR1 MNHEY, CDR2 SVGAGI. V dropped 0 bases and J dropped 5 bases, with 7 bases sitting between them. There are 13 residues in the CDR3. CDR3 protein: CASSYSRWTEAFF. In DNA form, the CDR3 reads TGTGCCAGCAGTTACTCTCGCTGGACTGAAGCTTTCTTT.

This clonotype was picked up a small number of times. This chain links TRBV4-3 with TRBJ2-5; TRBD2 is a possible D gene (6 bases). The V end was cut by 0 bases, the J end by 2 bases, with 13 bases between. CDR1 and CDR2 (germline): LGHNA, YSLEER. The CDR3 is 16 residues long. This chain's CDR3 is CASSQDLAGKQETQYF. For the CDR3, the DNA is TGCGCCAGCAGCCAAGATTTGGCGGGGAAGCAAGAGACCCAGTACTTC.

Worth noting for this clonotype: The junction departs from germline at one end; a sequencing error may be responsible. CDR3 sequence reads: CSARGVGDRGPGTEASF. In DNA form, the CDR3 reads TGCAGTGCTAGAGGAGTCGGGGACAGGGGGCCTGGCACTGAAGCTTCCTTT. The chain has TRBV20-1 and TRBJ1-1; the match to TRBD1 covers 12 bases. The CDR3 is made up of 17 amino acids. Germline assignment: CDR1 DFQATT and CDR2 SNEGSKA (reference sequence).

This clonotype was seen repeatedly, ten times or more. This chain joins TRBV6-1 and TRBJ1-1; D not certain. This CDR3 comprises 14 residues. Germline values: CDR1 MNHNS, CDR2 SASEGT. The germline V and J ends were trimmed by 5 bases and 0 bases, with 10 bases remaining between them. The chain's CDR3 is CASSPQEVNTEAFF. In nucleotides, the CDR3 is TGTGCCAGCAGTCCCCAAGAGGTGAACACTGAAGCTTTCTTT.

Points on this clonotype: Since a much larger clone is just one base distant, this may be a read error. V gene TRBV9 combines with J gene TRBJ1-1; possible D gene TRBD1, 6 bases. Germline values: CDR1 SGDLS, CDR2 YYNGEE. The CDR3 length is 14 residues. Trimming took off 6 bases at V and 4 bases at J, with 16 bases between the two ends. The CDR3 nucleotides are TGTGCCAGCACTGAATTGGACAGTAGCACTGAAGCTTTCTTT. It is translated as CASTELDSSTEAFF.

This clonotype was picked up many times. The V call is TRBV7-2, the J call TRBJ2-5; 9 nucleotides align to TRBD2. Germline CDR1 SGHTA, CDR2 FQGNSA. This CDR3 comprises 16 residues. With V trimmed by 4 bases and J by 1 base, 7 bases remained unmatched. CDR3 protein: CASSSWTSAPQETQYF. In DNA, the CDR3 is TGTGCCAGCAGCTCCTGGACTAGCGCTCCCCAAGAGACCCAGTACTTC.

This clonotype came up a few times. The genes are TRBV20-1 and TRBJ1-5; the D is unclear. This CDR3 has 15 amino acids. The germline CDR1 and CDR2 sequences are DFQATT and SNEGSKA (reference sequence). V gave up 6 bases and J gave up 3 bases, with 18 bases separating them. In nucleotides, the CDR3 is TGCAGTGCCACCCCGGTGTTCGTATACAATCAGCCCCAGCATTTT. Protein: CSATPVFVYNQPQHF.

A word on this clonotype: Being one base from a much bigger clone, this may be a read error. The DNA is left out, because the CDR3 cannot be placed on it with certainty; the CDR3 is given as TCRdb lists it. The chain carries TRBV7-2 and TRBJ2-3; the table names TRBD1, a call not compared with the DNA. Germline V CDR1 and CDR2: SGHTA, FQGNSA. The CDR3 extends over 17 residues, inclusive of both ends. This chain's CDR3 is CASSLVGAGAGTDTHYF.

The DNA for the CDR3 is TGTGCCAGCAGCATATCGGGAAGGACCCTAGATACGCAGTATTTT. Translation gives CASSISGRTLDTQYF. This chain links TRBV11-2 with TRBJ2-3; D might be TRBD2 (5 bases). CDR3 length: 15 residues. Trimming removed 5 bases at V and 5 bases at J, with 17 bases between. CDR1 and CDR2 from the germline V gene are SGHAT and FQNNGV.

V usage is TRBV6-2 or TRBV6-3 and J usage is TRBJ2-7, with D perhaps TRBD1 or TRBD2 (5 bases each). The CDR3 has 15 residues. CDR1 is MNHEY and CDR2 is SVGEGT in the germline V gene. Deletions cut 3 bases from V and 3 bases from J, with 15 bases between. In nucleotides, the CDR3 is TGTGCCAGCAGTTATATATTGGGGGTCGGCTACGAGCAGTACTTC. Translating it yields CASSYILGVGYEQYF.

J is TRBJ2-6 and V is TRBV19; weak D call: TRBD2 (6 bases). Trimming pared 5 bases from V and 2 bases from J, leaving 7 bases between. Germline values: CDR1 LNHDA, CDR2 SQIVND (reference sequence). CDR3 length: 14 amino acids. For the CDR3, the DNA is TGTGCCAGTAGTGGGGGGACTGGGGCCAACGTCCTGACTTTC. Its translation: CASSGGTGANVLTF.

The chain has TRBV13 and TRBJ2-5, with no clear D. V dropped 11 bases and J dropped 9 bases, with 19 bases sitting between them. Germline lookup yields CDR1 PRHDT and CDR2 FYEKMQ (reference sequence). The CDR3 runs to 12 residues. The CDR3 spells CARRFGRAPQYF. CDR3 sequence (DNA): TGTGCCCGCCGCTTCGGTCGCGCGCCCCAGTACTTC.

On this clonotype: A much more abundant neighbour one base away suggests this may be a read error. The chain uses TRBV5-3 and TRBJ1-2, with D unclear. TRBV5-3 is noted as an ORF with a role that remains uncertain. CDR3 length equals 15 residues. V gave up 10 bases and J gave up 1 base, with 20 bases separating them. CDR3 in amino acids: CAGSWAGSHNYGYTF. CDR3 coding DNA: TGTGCCGGCAGCTGGGCCGGCAGCCATAACTATGGCTACACCTTC.

This clonotype came up a few times. The chain links TRBV27 to TRBJ1-2, with unresolved D. The CDR3 sequence is 11 residues long. From germline, CDR1 is MNHEY and CDR2 SMNVEV (reference sequence). V lost 9 bases, J lost 4 bases, and 9 bases lay in between. The chain's CDR3 is CASFSSYGYTF. The CDR3 DNA reads as TGTGCCAGTTTTTCGAGCTATGGCTACACCTTC.

Many counts were recorded for this clonotype. The chain is built from TRBV18 and TRBJ2-3; a weak D match, TRBD2 (5 bases). Germline V gene data show CDR1 as KGHSH and CDR2 as LQKENI. The CDR3 is made up of 19 amino acids. The V end lost 3 bases, the J end lost 1 base, and 23 bases lay between the germline ends. The CDR3 DNA reads TGTGCCAGCTCACCGATGCGGGCATCATATGAATTGGGCACAGATACGCAGTATTTT. This codes for CASSPMRASYELGTDTQYF.

This clonotype was seen many times. The V gene is TRBV28, the J gene TRBJ1-6; tentatively, D is TRBD1 (5 bases). Germline V gives CDR1 MDHEN, CDR2 SYDVKM. Trimming removed 3 bases at V and 5 bases at J, with 14 bases between. The CDR3 covers 16 residues. CDR3 sequence reads: CASSLLGTANNSPLHF. The CDR3 DNA sequence: TGTGCCAGCAGTTTGTTAGGGACCGCCAATAATTCACCCCTCCACTTT.

The CDR3 is CASSSDSGTSYNEQFF. The CDR3 nucleotides read TGTGCCAGTAGTTCAGATAGCGGGACCTCCTACAATGAGCAGTTCTTC. V usage is TRBV19 and J usage is TRBJ2-1; TRBD2 matches 8 bases. J lost 0 bases, V lost 5 bases, and 6 bases had no gene match. The CDR3 has 16 residues. Germline V CDR1 and CDR2: LNHDA, SQIVND (reference sequence). Full variable domain (remainder filled in from reference TRBV19 and TRBJ2-1): DGGITQSPKYLFRKEGQNVTLSCEQNLNHDAMYWYRQDPGQGLRLIYYSQIVNDFQKGDIAEGYSVSREKKESFPLTVTSAQKNPTAFYLCASSSDSGTSYNEQFFGPGTRLTVL.